This TCR beta chain was identified during a study of T cells in Graves' hyperthyroidism and ophthalmopathy. V dropped 1 base and J dropped 5; count of bases not matched to a gene: 2. The germline V gene has CDR1 MNHEY and CDR2 SMNVEV (reference sequence). The CDR3 sequence is 14 residues long. There were TCR beta CDR3 regions amplified from RNA transcripts. RT-PCR in the first round (using the HTBI primer set) targeted the TCR CDR3. TCRdb re-called the multiplex PCR reads with MiXCR, one entry per CDR3 protein. The repertoire has about 260,000 distinct CDR3 sequences, 20% to 25% of them found once; the top ten carry more than 25%.

V is TRBV27 and J is TRBJ1-1; 9 positions agree with TRBD1. The specimen sequenced was blood. This TCR came from a man aged 40-49 years with Graves' hyperthyroidism that later progressed to Graves' ophthalmopathy. CDR3 DNA: TGTGCCAGCAGTTTATACGGACAGGGGACTGAAGCTTTCTTT. This sequence encodes CASSLYGQGTEAFF.